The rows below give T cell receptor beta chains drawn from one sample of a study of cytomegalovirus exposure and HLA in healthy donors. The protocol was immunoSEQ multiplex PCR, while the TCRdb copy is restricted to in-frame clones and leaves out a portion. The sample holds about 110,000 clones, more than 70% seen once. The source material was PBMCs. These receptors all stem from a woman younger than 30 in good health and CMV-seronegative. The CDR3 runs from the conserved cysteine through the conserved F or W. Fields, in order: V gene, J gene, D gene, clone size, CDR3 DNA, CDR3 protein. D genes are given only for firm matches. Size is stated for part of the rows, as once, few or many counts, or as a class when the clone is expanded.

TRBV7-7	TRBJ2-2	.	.	TGTGCCAGCAGCACCGACATAACCGGGGAGCTGTTTTTT	CASSTDITGELFF
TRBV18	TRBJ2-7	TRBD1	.	TGTGCCAGCTCACCACCTCAGGGACAGGGAAACGAGCAGTACTTC	CASSPPQGQGNEQYF
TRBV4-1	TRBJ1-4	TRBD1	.	TGCGCCAGCAGCCAGTTTACAGGGGGAACTAATGAAAAACTGTTTTTT	CASSQFTGGTNEKLFF
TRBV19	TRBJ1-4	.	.	TGTGCCAGTAGTACCGGACGGGGGTCTGAAAAACTGTTTTTT	CASSTGRGSEKLFF
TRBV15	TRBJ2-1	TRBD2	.	TGTGCCACCAGCAGAGGTGGCGGGGGCTCCTACAATGAGCAGTTCTTC	CATSRGGGGSYNEQFF
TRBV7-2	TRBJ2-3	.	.	TGTGCCAGCAGCCAGCAAGCGACTACCACAGATACGCAGTATTTT	CASSQQATTTDTQYF
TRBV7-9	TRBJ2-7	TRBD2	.	TGTGCCAGCAGCTTAAGTGCCGGAGCGGGAGTCGAGCAGTACTTC	CASSLSAGAGVEQYF
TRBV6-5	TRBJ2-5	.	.	TGTGCCAGCAGGACGGGATCCGAGACCCAGTACTTC	CASRTGSETQYF
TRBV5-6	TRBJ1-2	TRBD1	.	TGTGCCAGCAGCCCCGGGACAGATCCGTATGGCTACACCTTC	CASSPGTDPYGYTF
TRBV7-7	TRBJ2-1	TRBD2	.	TGTGCCAGCAGCTCCGGGACTAGCGGGAGGGAGCAGTTCTTC	CASSSGTSGREQFF
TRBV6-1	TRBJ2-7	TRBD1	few	TGTGCCAGCAGTGAACCCGCGACAGGGGGATACGAGCAGTACTTC	CASSEPATGGYEQYF
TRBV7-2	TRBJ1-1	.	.	TGTGCCAGCGGACACTTGGGGTTCGAGAATACTGAAGCTTTCTTT	CASGHLGFENTEAFF
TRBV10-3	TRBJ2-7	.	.	TGTGCCATCAGTGAACACGGGGCGGGGGCCGACTTC	CAISEHGAGADF
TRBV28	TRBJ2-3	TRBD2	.	TGTGCCAGCAGTTCCCCCCGCGGGGGGCCCGAAGATACGCAGTATTTT	CASSSPRGGPEDTQYF